This T cell receptor beta chain derives from a study of OX40 agonist ivuxolimab in advanced cancers. About the study: Subjects had a mean age of approximately 60 years, with a range of roughly 20 to 79; less than 90% were male. A partial response was reached by three patients: one with hepatocellular carcinoma and two with cutaneous melanoma.

This clone was seen once. TCRdb's copy holds only in-frame clones and misses some; the assay was immunoSEQ multiplex PCR. The sample lists 70,000 or so clones, roughly 88% seen once, with under 3% in the top ten. From germline, CDR1 is SGHTA and CDR2 FQGNSA. This CDR3 comprises 15 residues. V lost 3 bases to trimming and J lost 1 base, with 13 bases between them. Sampled blood was obtained at baseline, cycle 4 day 1, and cycle 7 day 1. The chain combines TRBV7-2 with TRBJ2-7; tentative D call: TRBD1 (6 bases). Specimen: CD4+ or CD8+ T cells sorted from blood, collected in a trial of the OX40 agonist ivuxolimab. This receptor was identified in an adult with an advanced solid tumor such as melanoma, head and neck, liver or kidney cancer. The CDR3 protein is CASSFRDIFSYEQYF. CDR3 in DNA: TGTGCCAGCAGCTTCCGGGACATTTTTTCCTACGAGCAGTACTTC.